The 28 T cell receptor beta chains listed next were all sequenced from one sample in a study of blood T cell repertoires in COVID-19. Clones were read by immunoSEQ multiplex PCR, and TCRdb kept only the in-frame ones, dropping some. Altogether about 50,000 clones are present, approximately 85% being singletons, with the ten largest covering less than 6.5%. Material for sequencing was peripheral blood. These receptor sequences come from a man between 60 and 75 years old with acute or convalescent COVID-19.

The chain has TRBV9 and TRBJ1-2; TRBD1 matches 8 bases. The CDR3 contains 12 residues. Losses at the gene ends were 4 bases for V and 8 bases for J; bases not matched to a gene: 4. From germline, CDR1 is SGDLS and CDR2 YYNGEE. The CDR3 DNA is TGTGCCAGCAGCAGACAGGGGAGCGGCTACACCTTC. Its protein is CASSRQGSGYTF.

The sample holds a few counts of this clone. This sequence joins TRBV19 and TRBJ1-5, with D hard to call. CDR1 is LNHDA, CDR2 SQIVND, per germline (reference sequence). This CDR3 comprises 14 residues. The V and J ends lost 5 bases and 5 bases respectively, with 13 bases between them. In DNA, the CDR3 is TGTGCCAGTAGTGGAAGAGGGCGTGATCAGCCCCAGCATTTT. This translates into CASSGRGRDQPQHF. The full variable domain, its missing parts supplied by reference TRBV19 and TRBJ1-5, is DGGITQSPKYLFRKEGQNVTLSCEQNLNHDAMYWYRQDPGQGLRLIYYSQIVNDFQKGDIAEGYSVSREKKESFPLTVTSAQKNPTAFYLCASSGRGRDQPQHFGDGTRLSIL.

J is TRBJ2-5 and V is TRBV2; the D gene is possibly TRBD2 (6 bases). CDR1 is SNHLY, CDR2 FYNNEI, per germline. This CDR3 has 14 residues. Trimming cost V 2 bases and J 5 bases, with 12 bases left between them. CDR3 loop: CASSERGGGETQYF. The CDR3 nucleotides read TGTGCCAGCAGTGAACGGGGAGGCGGGGAGACCCAGTACTTC.

This clone showed up just a few times. J is TRBJ2-7 and V is TRBV10-3; 9 bases fit TRBD2. The germline gives CDR1 ENHRY, CDR2 SYGVKD. The V and J ends lost 6 bases and 3 bases, in that order; junction bases with no gene match: 6. This CDR3 region has 14 residues. CDR3 in amino acids: CAIRMTSGVYEQYF. For the CDR3, the DNA is TGTGCCATCAGAATGACTAGCGGAGTCTACGAGCAGTACTTC.

V is TRBV5-1 and J is TRBJ2-1; D is uncertain. Trimming removed 4 bases at V and 2 bases at J, with 7 bases between. The CDR3 loop spans 13 amino acids. Germline V gene lookup returns CDR1 SGHRS and CDR2 YFSETQ. The CDR3 DNA is TGCGCCAGCAGCGATCGGGCCTACAATGAGCAGTTCTTC. Translation gives CASSDRAYNEQFF.

There are a few counts of this clone. The V gene is TRBV10-1, the J gene TRBJ2-2; tentative D call: TRBD2 (5 bases). This CDR3 is built from 13 residues. Germline V gene sequence: CDR1 WNHNN, CDR2 SYGVQD (reference sequence). V was shortened by 5 bases and J by 2 bases, with 6 bases between the two germline ends. In DNA form, the CDR3 reads TGCGCCAGCAGTCGGGAAAACACCGGGGAGCTGTTTTTT. Residues: CASSRENTGELFF.

V is TRBV30 and J is TRBJ2-1; D is perhaps TRBD1 (5 bases). The CDR3 totals 15 residues. Germline-derived CDR1 and CDR2 are GTSNPN and SVGIG (reference sequence). The V end was cut by 5 bases, the J end by 4 bases, with 18 bases between. The CDR3: CAWEKGPILYNEQFF. The CDR3 nucleotides are TGTGCCTGGGAGAAGGGGCCCATCCTTTACAATGAGCAGTTCTTC.

The gene calls are TRBV28 and TRBJ1-2, with 7 bases matching TRBD1. Looked up from germline, CDR1 is MDHEN and CDR2 is SYDVKM. V was clipped by 10 bases and J by 1 base; unmatched bases: 6. The CDR3 covers 13 residues. The CDR3 DNA is TGTGCCATCAGGGACAGCCATAACTATGGCTACACCTTC. Its translation: CAIRDSHNYGYTF.

The chain joins TRBV15 to TRBJ1-5; TRBD1 might be the D (6 bases). This CDR3 comprises 15 residues. The germline CDR1 and CDR2 sequences are LNHNV and YYDKDF (reference sequence). The germline V and J ends were trimmed by 2 bases and 4 bases, with 12 bases remaining between them. CDR3 coding DNA: TGTGCCACCAGCAGACAACAGGGATCAAATCAGCCCCAGCATTTT. Its translation is CATSRQQGSNQPQHF.

The chain links TRBV2 to TRBJ1-4; 10 positions agree with TRBD1. This CDR3 spans 15 amino acids. Unmatched junction bases numbered 10, after V lost 7 bases and J lost 8 bases. CDR1 is SNHLY, CDR2 FYNNEI, per germline. The CDR3 spells CASTEQGTGDEKLFF. The CDR3, as DNA: TGTGCCAGCACCGAACAGGGGACAGGGGACGAAAAACTGTTTTTT.

This chain uses TRBV5-1 with TRBJ2-7, with 8 bases that match TRBD1. The CDR3 is 13 residues long. In germline, CDR1 is SGHRS, CDR2 YFSETQ. Germline trimming cut 0 bases from V and 8 bases from J; bases unmatched to any gene: 4. The CDR3 DNA is TGCGCCAGCAGCTTGGAACAGGGGGTACAGCAGTACTTC. Protein product: CASSLEQGVQQYF.

V and J are TRBV28 and TRBJ1-2, with a tentative D call TRBD1 (6 bases). With 6 bases removed from V and 8 bases from J, the gap between germline ends came to 13 bases. This CDR3 has 12 residues. The germline V gene has CDR1 MDHEN and CDR2 SYDVKM. CDR3 sequence (DNA): TGTGCCAGCAGCCTAGTGGGGGCCGGCTACACCTTC. Its translation is CASSLVGAGYTF.

CDR3 sequence reads: CASSESGRENTEAFF. CDR3 bases: TGCGCCAGCAGTGAGTCGGGGCGGGAAAACACTGAAGCTTTCTTT. The chain is built from TRBV10-1 and TRBJ1-1; tentatively, D is TRBD1 (5 bases). Trimming cost V 0 bases and J 2 bases, with 10 bases left between them. The CDR3 covers 15 residues. Germline-derived CDR1 and CDR2 are WNHNN and SYGVQD (reference sequence).

V usage is TRBV5-1 and J usage is TRBJ2-4; weak D call: TRBD1 (5 bases). CDR1 and CDR2 from the germline V gene are SGHRS and YFSETQ. V dropped 7 bases and J dropped 0 bases, with 11 bases sitting between them. CDR3 length equals 14 residues. CDR3 sequence reads: CASAGSGAKNIQYF. The DNA for the CDR3 is TGCGCCAGCGCAGGGTCGGGAGCCAAAAACATTCAGTACTTC.

This clone was seen just once. CDR3: CASSPRTDPNEKLFF. The DNA of the CDR3 is TGTGCCAGCAGCCCCCGGACAGATCCTAATGAAAAACTGTTTTTT. The chain recombines TRBV9 with TRBJ1-4, with a weak D call TRBD1 (6 bases). The CDR3 loop spans 15 amino acids. The V end was cut by 4 bases, the J end by 3 bases, with 13 bases between. Germline CDR1 reads SGDLS; CDR2 reads YYNGEE.

This clone is a singleton in its sample. The chain uses TRBV13 and TRBJ1-4; 7 bases fit TRBD1. This CDR3 is built from 14 residues. V was pared by 0 bases and J by 10 bases, with 5 bases of the junction left unmatched. CDR1 is PRHDT and CDR2 is FYEKMQ in the germline V gene (reference sequence). Here the CDR3 DNA reads TGTGCCAGCAGCTTAGGTCCGCAGGGGGGAAAACTGTTTTTT. This encodes CASSLGPQGGKLFF. Based on the CDR3 plus reference TRBV13 and TRBJ1-4, the full variable domain is AAGVIQSPRHLIKEKRETATLKCYPIPRHDTVYWYQQGPGQDPQFLISFYEKMQSDKGSIPDRFSAQQFSDYHSELNMSSLELGDSALYFCASSLGPQGGKLFFGSGTQLSVL.

The rearrangement uses TRBV2 and TRBJ1-2; no reliable D call. V was trimmed by 5 bases and J by 9 bases, leaving 16 bases between them. CDR1 is SNHLY, CDR2 FYNNEI, per germline. CDR3 length: 13 amino acids. The CDR3 bases are TGTGCCAGCAGTCGTGGGCCTCGTTATAGCTACACCTTC. Translation: CASSRGPRYSYTF. The variable domain in full, completed from reference TRBV2 and TRBJ1-2, reads EPEVTQTPSHQVTQMGQEVILRCVPISNHLYFYWYRQILGQKVEFLVSFYNNEISEKSEIFDDQFSVERPDGSNFTLKIRSTKLEDSAMYFCASSRGPRYSYTFGSGTRLTVV.

This sequence joins TRBV7-9 and TRBJ2-2, with D maybe TRBD1 (6 bases). The V end was cut by 0 bases, the J end by 6 bases, with 14 bases between. The germline V gene encodes CDR1 SEHNR and CDR2 FQNEAQ (reference sequence). CDR3 length equals 16 residues. This CDR3 is CASSLAAGVVPGELFF. The CDR3 coding sequence is TGTGCCAGCAGCTTAGCTGCAGGGGTGGTTCCCGGGGAGCTGTTTTTT.

The genes are TRBV9 and TRBJ1-1; D perhaps matches TRBD1 (6 bases). CDR3 length: 16 residues. Trimming removed 3 bases from V and 6 bases from J, with 21 bases in between. The germline CDR1 and CDR2 sequences are SGDLS and YYNGEE. The CDR3 spells CASSDLQTGGSAEAFF. The CDR3 DNA sequence: TGTGCCAGCAGCGACCTACAAACGGGGGGCAGCGCTGAAGCTTTCTTT.

This sequence joins TRBV18 and TRBJ2-5; unclear D gene. This CDR3 has 13 residues. Deletions cut 2 bases from V and 5 bases from J, with 9 bases between. The V gene's germline CDR1 is KGHSH and CDR2 LQKENI. The CDR3 loop reads CASSPGLEETQYF. CDR3 DNA: TGTGCCAGCTCACCAGGTTTGGAGGAGACCCAGTACTTC.

V and J are TRBV12-1 and TRBJ2-7; whether TRBD2, the table's D call, matches the DNA was not checked. TRBV12-1 is noted as a pseudogene. The CDR3 runs 15 residues. The DNA for the CDR3 is TGTGCCAGCAGCTTTGCAGAGGACTACCAATACGAGCAGTACTTC. Amino acids: CASSFAEDYQYEQYF.

The rearrangement uses TRBV7-2 and TRBJ1-6; D is unclear. CDR3 length: 13 residues. Trimming stripped 5 bases from V and 15 bases from J, with 17 bases between. CDR1 is SGHTA, CDR2 FQGNSA, per germline. DNA for the CDR3: TGTGCCAGCAGCCCGGAGACCGGTCCTCTCCTCCACTTT. Translated: CASSPETGPLLHF.

The chain couples TRBV5-1 to TRBJ1-2; 11 bases fit TRBD1. The V gene's germline CDR1 is SGHRS and CDR2 YFSETQ. This CDR3 has 16 residues. The junction had 12 bases not matched to a gene; V was cut back by 5 bases and J by 6 bases. The CDR3 spells CASRPIPGTGGNGYTF. The CDR3 nucleotides are TGCGCCAGCAGACCAATACCCGGGACAGGGGGTAATGGCTACACCTTC.

The chain is built from TRBV29-1 and TRBJ1-2, with no clear D. The germline V gene has CDR1 SQVTM and CDR2 ANQGSEA. The V end lost 4 bases, the J end lost 1 base, and 22 bases lay between the germline ends. The CDR3 is 17 residues long. CDR3 protein: CSVGSGLGELHNYGYTF. The CDR3 nucleotides are TGCAGCGTTGGGTCTGGGTTAGGAGAACTGCATAACTATGGCTACACCTTC.

The chain joins TRBV21-1 to TRBJ2-4; TRBD2, as called in the table, went unchecked against the DNA. TRBV21-1 is classified as a pseudogene. This CDR3 contains 17 residues. The CDR3 sequence is CASSKGGAGVDKNIQYF. The DNA for the CDR3 is TGTGCCAGCAGCAAAGGGGGAGCGGGAGTGGACAAAAACATTCAGTACTTC.

J is TRBJ2-3 and V is TRBV2; 12 nucleotides align to TRBD2. The CDR3 covers 14 residues. The trim removed 7 bases at V and 10 bases at J, leaving 9 bases unmatched. Germline V gene sequence: CDR1 SNHLY, CDR2 FYNNEI. DNA of the CDR3: TGTGCCAGCACCTTCGGGACTAGCGGGCTGGCGCAGTATTTT. It is translated as CASTFGTSGLAQYF.

The chain is built from TRBV5-1 and TRBJ2-5; 9 bases fit TRBD1. Germline CDR1 reads SGHRS; CDR2 reads YFSETQ. The CDR3 is 14 residues long. V was pared by 0 bases and J by 7 bases, with 4 bases of the junction left unmatched. The CDR3 loop reads CASSLGQGEGTQYF. The CDR3 nucleotides are TGCGCCAGCAGCTTGGGACAGGGGGAAGGGACCCAGTACTTC.

The CDR3 DNA follows: TGTGCCAGCAGCCTGACAGCCTTCCCTGGAAACACCATATATTTT. Translating it yields CASSLTAFPGNTIYF. V and J are TRBV14 and TRBJ1-3, with D perhaps TRBD1 (5 bases). Germline V gene lookup returns CDR1 SGHDN and CDR2 FVKESK. This CDR3 has 15 residues. V was pared by 4 bases and J by 2 bases, with 12 bases between.